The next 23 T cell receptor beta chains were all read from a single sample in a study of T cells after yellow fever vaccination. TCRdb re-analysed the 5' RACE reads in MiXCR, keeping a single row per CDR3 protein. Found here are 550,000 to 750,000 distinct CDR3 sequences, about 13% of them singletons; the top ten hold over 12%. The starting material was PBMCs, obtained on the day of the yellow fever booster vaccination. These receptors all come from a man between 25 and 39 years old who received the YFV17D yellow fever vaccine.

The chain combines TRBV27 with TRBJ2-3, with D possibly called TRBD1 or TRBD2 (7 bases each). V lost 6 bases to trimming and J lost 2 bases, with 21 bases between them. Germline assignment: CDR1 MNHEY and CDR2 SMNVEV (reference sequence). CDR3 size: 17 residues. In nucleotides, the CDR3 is TGTGCCAGCAGAAAGGGGGCGGGGGCGCGAGTCACAGATACGCAGTATTTT. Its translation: CASRKGAGARVTDTQYF.

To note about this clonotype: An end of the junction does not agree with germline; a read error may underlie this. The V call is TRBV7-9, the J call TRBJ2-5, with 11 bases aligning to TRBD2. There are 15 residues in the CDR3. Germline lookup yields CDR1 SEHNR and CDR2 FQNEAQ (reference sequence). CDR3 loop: CASRLAGGPEETQYF. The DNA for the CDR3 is TGTGCCAGCAGGTTAGCGGGAGGGCCCGAAGAGACCCAGTACTTC.

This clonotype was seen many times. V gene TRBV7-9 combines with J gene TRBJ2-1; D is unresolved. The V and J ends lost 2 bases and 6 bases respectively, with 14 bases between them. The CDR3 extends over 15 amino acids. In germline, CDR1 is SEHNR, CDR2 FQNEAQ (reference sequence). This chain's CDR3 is CASSLPLRMGNEQFF. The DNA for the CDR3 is TGTGCCAGCAGCTTACCCCTCAGAATGGGCAATGAGCAGTTCTTC. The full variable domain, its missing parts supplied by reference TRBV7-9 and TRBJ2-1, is DTGVSQNPRHKITKRGQNVTFRCDPISEHNRLYWYRQTLGQGPEFLTYFQNEAQLEKSRLLSDRFSAERPKGSFSTLEIQRTEQGDSAMYLCASSLPLRMGNEQFFGPGTRLTVL.

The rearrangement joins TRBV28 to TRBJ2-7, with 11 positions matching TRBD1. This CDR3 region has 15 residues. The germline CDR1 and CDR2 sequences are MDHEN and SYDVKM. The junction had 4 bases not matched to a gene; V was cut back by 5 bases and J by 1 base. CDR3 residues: CASSRTGGGSYEQYF. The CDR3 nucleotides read TGTGCCAGCAGTCGGACAGGGGGCGGTTCCTACGAGCAGTACTTC.

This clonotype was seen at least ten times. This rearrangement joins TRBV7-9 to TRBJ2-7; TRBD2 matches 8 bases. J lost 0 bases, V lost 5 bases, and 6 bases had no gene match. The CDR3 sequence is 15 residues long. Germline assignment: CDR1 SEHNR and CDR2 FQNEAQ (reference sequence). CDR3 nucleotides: TGTGCCAGCAGCAAATACAGCGGGAGCTCCTACGAGCAGTACTTC. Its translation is CASSKYSGSSYEQYF.

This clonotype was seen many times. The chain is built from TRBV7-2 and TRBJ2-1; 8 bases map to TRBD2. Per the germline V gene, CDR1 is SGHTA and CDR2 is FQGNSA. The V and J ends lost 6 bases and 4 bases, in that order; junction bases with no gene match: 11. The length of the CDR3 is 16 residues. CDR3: CASSRTGTSGYNEQFF. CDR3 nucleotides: TGTGCCAGCAGTCGAACCGGGACTAGTGGTTACAATGAGCAGTTCTTC.

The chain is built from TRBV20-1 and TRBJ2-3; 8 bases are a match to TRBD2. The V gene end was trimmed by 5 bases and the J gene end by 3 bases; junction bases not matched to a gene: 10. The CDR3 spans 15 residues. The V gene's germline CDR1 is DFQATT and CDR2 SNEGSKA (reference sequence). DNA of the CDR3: TGCAGTGCTCCCCCGTTAGCGGGAAGTACAGATACGCAGTATTTT. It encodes CSAPPLAGSTDTQYF.

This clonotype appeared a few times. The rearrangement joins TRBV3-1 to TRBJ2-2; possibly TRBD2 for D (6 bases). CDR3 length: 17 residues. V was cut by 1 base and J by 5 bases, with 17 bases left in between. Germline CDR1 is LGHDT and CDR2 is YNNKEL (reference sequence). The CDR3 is CASSQGGLGRRTGELFF. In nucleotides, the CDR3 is TGTGCCAGCAGCCAAGGAGGATTAGGGAGGAGGACCGGGGAGCTGTTTTTT. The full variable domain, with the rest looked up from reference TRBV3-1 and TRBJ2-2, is DTAVSQTPKYLVTQMGNDKSIKCEQNLGHDTMYWYKQDSKKFLKIMFSYNNKELIINETVPNRFSPKSPDKAHLNLHINSLELGDSAVYFCASSQGGLGRRTGELFFGEGSRLTVL.

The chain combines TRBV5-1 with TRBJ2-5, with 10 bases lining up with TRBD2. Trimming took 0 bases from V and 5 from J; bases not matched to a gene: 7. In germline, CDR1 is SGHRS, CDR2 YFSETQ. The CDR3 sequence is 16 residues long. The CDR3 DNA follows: TGCGCCAGCAGCTTGGAACCAGCGGGAGGGCCGGAGACCCAGTACTTC. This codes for CASSLEPAGGPETQYF.

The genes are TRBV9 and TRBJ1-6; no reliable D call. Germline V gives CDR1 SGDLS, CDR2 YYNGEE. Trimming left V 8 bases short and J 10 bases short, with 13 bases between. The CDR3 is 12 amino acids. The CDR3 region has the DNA TGTGCCAGGGACGACGGGTTCTCACCCCTCCACTTT. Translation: CARDDGFSPLHF.

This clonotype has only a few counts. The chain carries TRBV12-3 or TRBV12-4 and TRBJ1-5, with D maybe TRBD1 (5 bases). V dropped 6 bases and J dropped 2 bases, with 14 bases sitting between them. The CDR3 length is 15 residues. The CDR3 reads CASSSHWGGNQPQHF. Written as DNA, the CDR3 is TGTGCCAGCAGCTCTCACTGGGGCGGCAATCAGCCCCAGCATTTT.

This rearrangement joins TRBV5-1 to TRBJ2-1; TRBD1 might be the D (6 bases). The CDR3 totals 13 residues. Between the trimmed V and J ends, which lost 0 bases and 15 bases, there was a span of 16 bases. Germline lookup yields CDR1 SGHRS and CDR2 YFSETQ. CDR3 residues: CASSLDNGGIPFF. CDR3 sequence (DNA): TGCGCCAGCAGCTTGGATAATGGGGGCATACCGTTCTTC.

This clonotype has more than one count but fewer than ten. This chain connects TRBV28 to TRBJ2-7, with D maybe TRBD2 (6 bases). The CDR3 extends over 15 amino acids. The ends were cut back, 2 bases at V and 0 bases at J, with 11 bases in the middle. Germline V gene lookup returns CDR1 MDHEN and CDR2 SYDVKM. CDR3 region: CASSLVGTASYEQYF. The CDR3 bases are TGTGCCAGCAGTTTAGTTGGGACTGCCTCCTACGAGCAGTACTTC.

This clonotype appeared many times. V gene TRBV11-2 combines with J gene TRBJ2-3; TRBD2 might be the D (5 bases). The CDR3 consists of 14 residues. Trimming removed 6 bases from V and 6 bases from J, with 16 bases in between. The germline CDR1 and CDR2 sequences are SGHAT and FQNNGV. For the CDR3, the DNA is TGTGCCAGCAGATCAAGACTATTTGGGGATACGCAGTATTTT. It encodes CASRSRLFGDTQYF.

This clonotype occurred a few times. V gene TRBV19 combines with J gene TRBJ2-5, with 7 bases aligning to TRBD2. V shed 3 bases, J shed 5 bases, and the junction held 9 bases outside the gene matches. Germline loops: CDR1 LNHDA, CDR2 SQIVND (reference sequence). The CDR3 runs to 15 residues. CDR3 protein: CASSIAWGGRETQYF. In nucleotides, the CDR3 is TGTGCCAGTAGTATCGCCTGGGGGGGGAGGGAGACCCAGTACTTC.

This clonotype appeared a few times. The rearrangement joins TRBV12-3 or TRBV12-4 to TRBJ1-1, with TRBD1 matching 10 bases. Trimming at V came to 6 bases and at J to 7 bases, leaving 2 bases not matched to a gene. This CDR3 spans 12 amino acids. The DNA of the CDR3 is TGTGCCAGCAGGACAGGGGGCGGTGAAGCTTTCTTT. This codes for CASRTGGGEAFF.

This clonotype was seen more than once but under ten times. The CDR3 is CSASPTGGAFF. The DNA of the CDR3 is TGCAGTGCTAGCCCGACGGGTGGAGCTTTCTTT. V gene TRBV20-1 combines with J gene TRBJ1-1, with unresolved D. V was cut by 3 bases and J by 10 bases, with 12 bases left in between. Germline-derived CDR1 and CDR2 are DFQATT and SNEGSKA (reference sequence). CDR3 length: 11 amino acids.

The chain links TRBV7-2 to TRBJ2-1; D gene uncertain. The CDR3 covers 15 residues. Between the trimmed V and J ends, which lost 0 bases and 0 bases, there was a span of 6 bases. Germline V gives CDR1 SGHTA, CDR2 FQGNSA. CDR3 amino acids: CASSLALFSYNEQFF. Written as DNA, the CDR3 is TGTGCCAGCAGCTTAGCACTTTTCTCCTACAATGAGCAGTTCTTC.

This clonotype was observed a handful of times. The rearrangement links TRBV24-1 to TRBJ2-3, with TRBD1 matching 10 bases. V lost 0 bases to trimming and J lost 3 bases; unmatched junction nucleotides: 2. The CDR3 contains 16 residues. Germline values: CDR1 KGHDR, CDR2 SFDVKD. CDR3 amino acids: CATSDLGGQGTDTQYF. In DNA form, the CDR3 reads TGTGCCACCAGTGATTTGGGGGGACAGGGGACAGATACGCAGTATTTT.

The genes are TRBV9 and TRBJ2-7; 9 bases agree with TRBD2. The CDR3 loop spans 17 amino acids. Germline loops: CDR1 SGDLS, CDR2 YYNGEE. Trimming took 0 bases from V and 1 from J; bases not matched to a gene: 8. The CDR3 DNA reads TGTGCCAGCAGCGTAGGAGCGGGGGGCGCTGGGTCCTACGAGCAGTACTTC. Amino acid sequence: CASSVGAGGAGSYEQYF. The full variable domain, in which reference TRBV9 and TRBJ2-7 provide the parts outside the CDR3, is DSGVTQTPKHLITATGQRVTLRCSPRSGDLSVYWYQQSLDQGLQFLIQYYNGEERAKGNILERFSAQQFPDLHSELNLSSLELGDSALYFCASSVGAGGAGSYEQYFGPGTRLTVT.

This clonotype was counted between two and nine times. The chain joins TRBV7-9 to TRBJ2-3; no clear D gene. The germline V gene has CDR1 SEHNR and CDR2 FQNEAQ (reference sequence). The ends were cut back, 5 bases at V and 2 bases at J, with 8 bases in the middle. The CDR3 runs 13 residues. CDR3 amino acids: CASSNGITDTQYF. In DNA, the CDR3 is TGTGCCAGCAGCAATGGGATCACAGATACGCAGTATTTT.

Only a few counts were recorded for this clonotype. The CDR3 coding sequence is TGTGCCAGCAGCTTTGGACAGGGGGCGTACTATGGCTACACCTTC. This encodes CASSFGQGAYYGYTF. The gene calls are TRBV7-9 and TRBJ1-2, with TRBD1 matching 11 bases. The CDR3 has 15 residues. CDR1 is SEHNR and CDR2 is FQNEAQ in the germline V gene (reference sequence). V gave up 3 bases and J gave up 3 bases; unmatched junction bases: 3.

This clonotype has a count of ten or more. The CDR3 bases are TGTGCCAGCAGTTTCGGGACAGGGAGCACAGATACGCAGTATTTT. It codes for CASSFGTGSTDTQYF. The chain combines TRBV28 with TRBJ2-3; 9 bases match TRBD1. This CDR3 has 15 amino acids. V dropped 3 bases and J dropped 0; count of bases not matched to a gene: 1. In germline, CDR1 is MDHEN, CDR2 SYDVKM. Drawing the rest from reference TRBV28 and TRBJ2-3, the complete variable domain is DVKVTQSSRYLVKRTGEKVFLECVQDMDHENMFWYRQDPGLGLRLIYFSYDVKMKEKGDIPEGYSVSREKKERFSLILESASTNQTSMYLCASSFGTGSTDTQYFGPGTRLTVL.